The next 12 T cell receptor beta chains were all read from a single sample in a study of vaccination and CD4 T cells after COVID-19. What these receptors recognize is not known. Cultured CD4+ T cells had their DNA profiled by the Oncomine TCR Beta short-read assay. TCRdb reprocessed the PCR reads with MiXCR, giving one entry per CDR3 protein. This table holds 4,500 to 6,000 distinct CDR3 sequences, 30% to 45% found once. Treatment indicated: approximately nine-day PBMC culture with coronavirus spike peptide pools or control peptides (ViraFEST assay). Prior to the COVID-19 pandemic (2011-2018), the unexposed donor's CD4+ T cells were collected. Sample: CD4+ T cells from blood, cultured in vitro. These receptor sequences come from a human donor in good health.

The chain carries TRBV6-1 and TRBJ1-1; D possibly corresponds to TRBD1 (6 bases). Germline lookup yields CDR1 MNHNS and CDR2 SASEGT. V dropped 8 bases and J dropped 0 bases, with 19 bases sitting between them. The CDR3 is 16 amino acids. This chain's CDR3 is CASGPTGQDMNTEAFF. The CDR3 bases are TGTGCCAGCGGACCGACGGGACAAGACATGAACACTGAAGCTTTCTTT.

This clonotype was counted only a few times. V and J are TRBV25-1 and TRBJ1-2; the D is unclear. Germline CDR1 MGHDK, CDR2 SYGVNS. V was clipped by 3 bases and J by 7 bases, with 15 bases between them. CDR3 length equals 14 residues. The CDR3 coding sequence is TGTGCCAGCAGTGAGGATGGGAAGGTTTCTGGCTACACCTTC. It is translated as CASSEDGKVSGYTF.

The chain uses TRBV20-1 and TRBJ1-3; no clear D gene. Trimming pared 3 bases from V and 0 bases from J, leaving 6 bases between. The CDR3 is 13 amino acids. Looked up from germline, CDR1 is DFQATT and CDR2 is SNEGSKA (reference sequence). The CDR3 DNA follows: TGCAGTGCTAGTTTAGACTCTGGAAACACCATATATTTT. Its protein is CSASLDSGNTIYF.

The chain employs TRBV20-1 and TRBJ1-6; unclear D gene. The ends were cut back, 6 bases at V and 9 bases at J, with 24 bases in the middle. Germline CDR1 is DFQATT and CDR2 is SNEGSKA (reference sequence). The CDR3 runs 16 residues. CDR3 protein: CSARRSRDLSGSPLHF. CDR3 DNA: TGCAGTGCCAGACGAAGTAGGGATTTATCTGGTTCACCCCTCCACTTT.

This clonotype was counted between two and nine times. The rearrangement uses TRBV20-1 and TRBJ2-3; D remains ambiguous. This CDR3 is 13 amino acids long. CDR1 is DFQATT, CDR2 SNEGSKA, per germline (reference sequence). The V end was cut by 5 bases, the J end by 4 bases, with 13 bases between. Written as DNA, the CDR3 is TGCAGTGCTTCCCGCTTGACGGCAGATACGCAGTATTTT. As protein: CSASRLTADTQYF.

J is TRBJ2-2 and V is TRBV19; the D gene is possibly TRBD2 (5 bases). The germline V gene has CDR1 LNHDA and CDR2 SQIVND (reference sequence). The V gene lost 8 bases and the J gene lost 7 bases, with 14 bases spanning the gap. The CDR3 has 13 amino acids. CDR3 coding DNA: TGTGCCAGTGGAACCATGGGAGTCGGGGAGCTGTTTTTT. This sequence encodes CASGTMGVGELFF.

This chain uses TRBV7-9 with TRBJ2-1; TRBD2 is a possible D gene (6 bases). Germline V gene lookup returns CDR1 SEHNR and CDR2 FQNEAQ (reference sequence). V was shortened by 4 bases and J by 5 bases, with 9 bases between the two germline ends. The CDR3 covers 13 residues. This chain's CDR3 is CASSSTSNNEQFF. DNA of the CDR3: TGTGCCAGCAGCTCTACTAGCAACAATGAGCAGTTCTTC.

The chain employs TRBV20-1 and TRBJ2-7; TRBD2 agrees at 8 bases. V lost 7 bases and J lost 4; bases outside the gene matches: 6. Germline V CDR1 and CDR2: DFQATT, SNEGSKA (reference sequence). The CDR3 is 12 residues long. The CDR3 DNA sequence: TGCAGTGTTATACTAGCGGATTACGAGCAGTACTTC. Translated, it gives CSVILADYEQYF.

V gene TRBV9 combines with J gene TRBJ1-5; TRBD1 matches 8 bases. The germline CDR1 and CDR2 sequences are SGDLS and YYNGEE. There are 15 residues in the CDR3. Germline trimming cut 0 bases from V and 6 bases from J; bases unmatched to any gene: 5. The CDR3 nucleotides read TGTGCCAGCAGCGTAGGTTCAGGGGGCATTCAGCCCCAGCATTTT. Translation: CASSVGSGGIQPQHF.

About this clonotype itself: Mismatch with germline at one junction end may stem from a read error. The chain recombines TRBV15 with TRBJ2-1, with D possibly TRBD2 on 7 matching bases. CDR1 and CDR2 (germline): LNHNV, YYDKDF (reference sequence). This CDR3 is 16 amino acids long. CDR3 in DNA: TGTCCCACCAGCAGAGATCGAGGGGGGGCAGTCAATGAGCAGTTCTTC. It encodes CPTSRDRGGAVNEQFF.

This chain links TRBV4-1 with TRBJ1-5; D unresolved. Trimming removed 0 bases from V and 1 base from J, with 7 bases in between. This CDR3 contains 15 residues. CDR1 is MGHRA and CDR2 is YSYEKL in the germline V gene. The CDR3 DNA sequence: TGCGCCAGCAGCCAAGAATGGAACAGCAATCAGCCCCAGCATTTT. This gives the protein CASSQEWNSNQPQHF.

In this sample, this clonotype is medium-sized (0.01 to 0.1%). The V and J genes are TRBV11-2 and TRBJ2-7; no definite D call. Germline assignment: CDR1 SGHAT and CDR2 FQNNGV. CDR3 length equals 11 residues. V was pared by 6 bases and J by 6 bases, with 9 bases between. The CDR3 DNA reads TGTGCCAGCAGTCGAGGTCCCGAGCAGTACTTC. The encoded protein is CASSRGPEQYF. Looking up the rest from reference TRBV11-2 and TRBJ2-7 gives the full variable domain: EAGVAQSPRYKIIEKRQSVAFWCNPISGHATLYWYQQILGQGPKLLIQFQNNGVVDDSQLPKDRFSAERLKGVDSTLKIQPAKLEDSAVYLCASSRGPEQYFGPGTRLTVT.